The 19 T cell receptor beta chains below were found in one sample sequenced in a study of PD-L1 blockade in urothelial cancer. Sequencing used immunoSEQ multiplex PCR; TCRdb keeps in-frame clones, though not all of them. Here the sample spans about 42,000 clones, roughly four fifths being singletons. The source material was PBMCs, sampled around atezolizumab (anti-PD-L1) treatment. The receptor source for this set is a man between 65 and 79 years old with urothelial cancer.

The CDR3 nucleotides read TGCGCCAGCAGCCAAGTAAAGGGGCGAATAACAAACTATGGCTACACCTTC. Its translation: CASSQVKGRITNYGYTF. V usage is TRBV4-1 and J usage is TRBJ1-2; D might be TRBD1 (5 bases). V lost 1 base, J lost 2 bases, and 17 bases lay in between. The CDR3 is 17 amino acids. Germline V gene sequence: CDR1 MGHRA, CDR2 YSYEKL.

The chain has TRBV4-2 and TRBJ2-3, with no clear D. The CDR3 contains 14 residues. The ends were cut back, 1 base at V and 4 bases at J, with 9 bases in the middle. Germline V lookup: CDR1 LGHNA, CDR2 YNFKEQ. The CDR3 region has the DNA TGTGCCAGCAGCCAAGTACCCGGGTCAGATACGCAGTATTTT. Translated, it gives CASSQVPGSDTQYF.

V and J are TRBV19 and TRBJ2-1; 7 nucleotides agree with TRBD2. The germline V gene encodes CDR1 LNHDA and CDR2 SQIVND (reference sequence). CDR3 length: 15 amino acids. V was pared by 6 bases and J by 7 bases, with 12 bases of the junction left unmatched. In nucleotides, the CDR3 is TGTGCCAGTAGGGGGGGAGCGGGACCTGGGAATGAGCAGTTCTTC. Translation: CASRGGAGPGNEQFF.

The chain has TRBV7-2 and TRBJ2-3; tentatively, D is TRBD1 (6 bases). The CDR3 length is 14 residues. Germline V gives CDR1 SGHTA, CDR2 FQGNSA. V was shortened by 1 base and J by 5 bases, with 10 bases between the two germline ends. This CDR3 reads CASSLDREIDTQYF. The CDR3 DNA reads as TGTGCCAGCAGCTTAGACAGGGAGATAGATACGCAGTATTTT.

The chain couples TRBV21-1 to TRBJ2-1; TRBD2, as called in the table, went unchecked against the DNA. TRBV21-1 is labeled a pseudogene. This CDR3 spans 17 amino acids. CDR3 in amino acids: CASSKVTAGVPLNEQFF. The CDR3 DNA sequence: TGTGCCAGCAGCAAAGTTACCGCGGGTGTTCCTCTCAATGAGCAGTTCTTC.

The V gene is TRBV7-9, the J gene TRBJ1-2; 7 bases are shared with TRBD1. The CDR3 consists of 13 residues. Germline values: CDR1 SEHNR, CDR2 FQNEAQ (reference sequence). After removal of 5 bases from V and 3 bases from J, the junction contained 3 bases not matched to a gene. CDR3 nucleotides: TGTGCCAGCAGCCGCGGGACAGACTATGGCTACACCTTC. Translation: CASSRGTDYGYTF.

The CDR3 DNA follows: TGTGCCAGCAGCTCCTGGACTTACAATGAGCAGTTCTTC. Protein sequence: CASSSWTYNEQFF. The chain carries TRBV11-3 and TRBJ2-1; TRBD2 is a possible D gene (5 bases). In germline, CDR1 is SGHNT, CDR2 YENEEA. There are 13 residues in the CDR3. V was clipped by 4 bases and J by 4 bases, with 8 bases between them.

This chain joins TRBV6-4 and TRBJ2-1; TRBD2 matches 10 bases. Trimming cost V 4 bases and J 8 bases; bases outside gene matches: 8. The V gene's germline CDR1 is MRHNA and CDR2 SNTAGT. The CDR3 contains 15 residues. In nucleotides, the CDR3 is TGTGCCAGCAGTGGGGTAGCGGGAGGAGTCGATGAGCAGTTCTTC. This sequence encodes CASSGVAGGVDEQFF.

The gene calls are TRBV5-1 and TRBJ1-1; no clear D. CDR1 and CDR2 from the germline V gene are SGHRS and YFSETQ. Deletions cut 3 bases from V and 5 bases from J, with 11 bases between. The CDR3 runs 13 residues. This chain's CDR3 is CASSWSPGTEAFF. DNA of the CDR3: TGCGCCAGCAGCTGGTCGCCAGGTACTGAAGCTTTCTTT.

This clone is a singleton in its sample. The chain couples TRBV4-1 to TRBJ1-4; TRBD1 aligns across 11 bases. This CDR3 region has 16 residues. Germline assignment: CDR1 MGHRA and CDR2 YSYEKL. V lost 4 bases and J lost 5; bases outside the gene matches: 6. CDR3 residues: CASSPGQGAANEKLFF. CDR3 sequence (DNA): TGCGCCAGCAGCCCCGGACAGGGGGCAGCCAATGAAAAACTGTTTTTT.

The CDR3 loop reads CASIRSRAGGEQFF. The CDR3 region has the DNA TGTGCCAGCATTAGGTCGCGAGCGGGAGGTGAGCAGTTCTTC. The chain is built from TRBV2 and TRBJ2-1; TRBD2 matches at 9 bases. The CDR3 has 14 amino acids. J was trimmed by 9 bases and V by 7 bases; bases with no gene match: 10. Looked up from germline, CDR1 is SNHLY and CDR2 is FYNNEI.

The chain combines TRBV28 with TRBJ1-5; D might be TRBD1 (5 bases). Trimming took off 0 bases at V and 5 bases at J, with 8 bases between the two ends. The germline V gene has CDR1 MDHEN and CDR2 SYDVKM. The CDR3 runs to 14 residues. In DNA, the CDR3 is TGTGCCAGCAGTTTATGGGCAGGGTATCAGCCCCAGCATTTT. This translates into CASSLWAGYQPQHF.

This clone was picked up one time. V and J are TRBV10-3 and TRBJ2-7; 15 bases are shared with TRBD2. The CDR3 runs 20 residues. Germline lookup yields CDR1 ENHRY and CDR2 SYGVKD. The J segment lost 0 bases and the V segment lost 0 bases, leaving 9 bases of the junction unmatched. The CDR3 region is CAISESIGTSGRPTSYEQYF. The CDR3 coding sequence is TGTGCCATCAGTGAGTCGATCGGGACTAGCGGGAGGCCCACCTCCTACGAGCAGTACTTC.

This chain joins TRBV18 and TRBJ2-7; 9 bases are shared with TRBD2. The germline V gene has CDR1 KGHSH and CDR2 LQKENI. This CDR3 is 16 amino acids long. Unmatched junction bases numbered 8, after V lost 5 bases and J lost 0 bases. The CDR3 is CASSSPTSGDSYEQYF. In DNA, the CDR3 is TGTGCCAGCTCATCCCCGACTAGCGGAGACTCCTACGAGCAGTACTTC.

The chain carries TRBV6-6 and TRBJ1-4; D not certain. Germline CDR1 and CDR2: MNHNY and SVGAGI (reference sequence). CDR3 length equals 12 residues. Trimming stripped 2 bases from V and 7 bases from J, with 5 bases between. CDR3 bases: TGTGCCAGCAGTTACAAAGCTGAAAAACTGTTTTTT. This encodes CASSYKAEKLFF.

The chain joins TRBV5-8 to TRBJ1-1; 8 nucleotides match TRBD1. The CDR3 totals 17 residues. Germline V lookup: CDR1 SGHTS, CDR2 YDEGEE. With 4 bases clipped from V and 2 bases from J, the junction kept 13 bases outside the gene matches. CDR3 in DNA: TGTGCCAGCAGCCATCGACTCCGGACAGGGCCCAACACTGAAGCTTTCTTT. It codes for CASSHRLRTGPNTEAFF.

The CDR3 loop reads CASSFRFQRVDPEETQYF. DNA for the CDR3: TGTGCCAGCAGTTTTCGTTTTCAGCGGGTAGATCCCGAAGAGACCCAGTACTTC. V gene TRBV27 combines with J gene TRBJ2-5; weak D call: TRBD2 (6 bases). Germline assignment: CDR1 MNHEY and CDR2 SMNVEV (reference sequence). CDR3 length equals 18 residues. The V end was cut by 3 bases, the J end by 3 bases, with 23 bases between.

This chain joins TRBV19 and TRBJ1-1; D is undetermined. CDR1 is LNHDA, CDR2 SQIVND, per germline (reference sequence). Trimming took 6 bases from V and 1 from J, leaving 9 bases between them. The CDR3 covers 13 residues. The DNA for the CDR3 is TGTGCCAGTAGCATACGCGCGAACACTGAAGCTTTCTTT. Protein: CASSIRANTEAFF.

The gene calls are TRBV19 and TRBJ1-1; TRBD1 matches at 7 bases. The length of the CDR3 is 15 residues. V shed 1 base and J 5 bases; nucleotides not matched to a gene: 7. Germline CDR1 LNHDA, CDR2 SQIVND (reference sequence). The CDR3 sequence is CASSIGTGEGTEAFF. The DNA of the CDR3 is TGTGCCAGTAGTATAGGGACAGGAGAGGGGACTGAAGCTTTCTTT.